One and the same sample provided the 32 T cell receptor beta chains below, sequenced in a study of T cells in Graves' hyperthyroidism and ophthalmopathy. From RNA transcripts, TCR beta CDR3 regions were amplified. Using the HTBI primer set, a first-round RT-PCR was run on the TCR CDR3. MiXCR, applied by TCRdb to the multiplex PCR reads, yields one record per CDR3 protein. This sample carries about 400,000 distinct CDR3 sequences, 15% to 18% of them seen once, and the ten largest clones take approximately 14%. Material for sequencing was blood. Every receptor here comes from a woman aged 18-29 years with Graves' hyperthyroidism.

Turning to this clonotype: An end of the junction differs from the germline gene, which may be a read error. The V gene is TRBV5-5, the J gene TRBJ1-6; D is possibly TRBD1 (5 bases). Germline CDR1 SGHKS, CDR2 YYEKEE (reference sequence). This CDR3 has 14 amino acids. The CDR3: CANSPSWDNSPLHF. In nucleotides, the CDR3 is TGTGCCAACAGCCCAAGTTGGGACAATTCACCCCTCCACTTT.

About this clonotype: This sequence may be a read error, since a much larger clone differs from it by one base. The CDR3 loop reads CASSWLAGGADTQYF. The CDR3 region has the DNA TGTGCCAGCAGCTGGCTAGCGGGGGGCGCAGATACGCAGTATTTT. The genes are TRBV7-2 and TRBJ2-3; 11 nucleotides align to TRBD2. V was clipped by 4 bases and J by 4 bases; unmatched bases: 4. The germline CDR1 and CDR2 sequences are SGHTA and FQGNSA. CDR3 size: 15 residues. The full variable domain, with the rest looked up from reference TRBV7-2 and TRBJ2-3, is GAGVSQSPSNKVTEKGKDVELRCDPISGHTALYWYRQSLGQGLEFLIYFQGNSAPDKSGLPSDRFSAERTGGSVSTLTIQRTQQEDSAVYLCASSWLAGGADTQYFGPGTRLTVL.

V and J are TRBV6-1 and TRBJ1-6; 7 bases line up with TRBD1. V was pared by 6 bases and J by 7 bases, with 6 bases of the junction left unmatched. Germline V gene lookup returns CDR1 MNHNS and CDR2 SASEGT. CDR3 length equals 14 residues. The CDR3 reads CASSLQGTNSPLHF. Written as DNA, the CDR3 is TGTGCCAGCAGCCTACAGGGGACGAATTCACCCCTCCACTTT.

The V call is TRBV7-2, the J call TRBJ2-7; TRBD2 might be the D (7 bases). The CDR3 consists of 16 residues. Germline-derived CDR1 and CDR2 are SGHTA and FQGNSA. With 4 bases removed from V and 3 bases from J, the gap between germline ends came to 19 bases. In DNA, the CDR3 is TGTGCCAGCAGCTCCGGAGGAGGGGGGGTCCTCTACGAGCAGTACTTC. This translates into CASSSGGGGVLYEQYF.

This clonotype appeared many times. V usage is TRBV29-1 and J usage is TRBJ2-3, with 11 bases fitting TRBD2. Germline assignment: CDR1 SQVTM and CDR2 ANQGSEA. The CDR3 spans 14 residues. J lost 3 bases, V lost 6 bases, and 5 bases had no gene match. The DNA of the CDR3 is TGCAGCGTAGCCGGGACTAGCGGAACAGATACGCAGTATTTT. Translated, it gives CSVAGTSGTDTQYF.

This clonotype was counted at least ten times. The rearrangement joins TRBV11-2 to TRBJ2-2; D unresolved. V was cut by 4 bases and J by 1 base, with 16 bases left in between. This CDR3 region has 17 residues. From germline, CDR1 is SGHAT and CDR2 FQNNGV. CDR3 bases: TGTGCCAGCAGCTCATTCATGTTGTGGGGGAACACCGGGGAGCTGTTTTTT. Translating it yields CASSSFMLWGNTGELFF.

This clonotype has ten or more counts. The V gene is TRBV28, the J gene TRBJ1-4; TRBD1 agrees at 11 bases. J gave up 6 bases and V 6 bases, and 9 bases lay outside the gene matches. The CDR3 loop spans 16 amino acids. CDR1 and CDR2 (germline): MDHEN, SYDVKM. CDR3 loop: CASREGQGANYEKLFF. The CDR3 nucleotides are TGTGCCAGCAGAGAAGGACAGGGGGCGAATTATGAAAAACTGTTTTTT.

The chain employs TRBV4-1 and TRBJ2-5; TRBD2 matches 9 bases. V gave up 0 bases and J gave up 5 bases; unmatched junction bases: 7. The germline V gene encodes CDR1 MGHRA and CDR2 YSYEKL. The length of the CDR3 is 16 residues. This CDR3 reads CASSQEISGRRETQYF. CDR3 coding DNA: TGCGCCAGCAGCCAAGAGATTAGCGGGAGACGGGAGACCCAGTACTTC.

This clonotype was counted many times. The CDR3, as DNA: TGTGCCAGCAGTTCCGCTCAGGGGGCACGAGAGCAGTACTTC. Protein: CASSSAQGAREQYF. This sequence joins TRBV28 and TRBJ2-7, with TRBD1 identical over 8 bases. From germline, CDR1 is MDHEN and CDR2 SYDVKM. CDR3 size: 14 residues. The V and J ends lost 4 bases and 7 bases, in that order; junction bases with no gene match: 9.

This clonotype was picked up many times. This chain connects TRBV12-3 or TRBV12-4 to TRBJ1-1; D is perhaps TRBD1 (6 bases). Trimming removed 4 bases at V and 3 bases at J, with 15 bases between. The CDR3 totals 15 residues. The CDR3 coding sequence is TGTGCCAGCAGTTCTGGTCAAGGGGGAGACACTGAAGCTTTCTTT. Translation gives CASSSGQGGDTEAFF.

The table lists this clonotype with many counts. The chain couples TRBV29-1 to TRBJ2-1; TRBD2 agrees at 14 bases. Germline V gene data show CDR1 as SQVTM and CDR2 as ANQGSEA. The CDR3 is 17 amino acids. As DNA, the CDR3 is TGCAGTGCAACCGGGACTAGCGGGGGAGGCTCCTACAATGAGCAGTTCTTC. Protein product: CSATGTSGGGSYNEQFF.

This clonotype was detected many times. The genes are TRBV20-1 and TRBJ1-5; TRBD1 aligns across 7 bases. Losses at the gene ends were 3 bases for V and 0 bases for J; bases not matched to a gene: 5. Germline-derived CDR1 and CDR2 are DFQATT and SNEGSKA (reference sequence). CDR3 length: 15 amino acids. CDR3 residues: CSARTGRGSNQPQHF. Here the CDR3 DNA reads TGCAGTGCTAGGACAGGGCGAGGTAGCAATCAGCCCCAGCATTTT.

This clonotype was recorded at least ten times. The J gene is TRBJ2-5, the V gene TRBV11-2; 8 positions agree with TRBD1. Germline V gene sequence: CDR1 SGHAT, CDR2 FQNNGV. CDR3 size: 18 residues. The junction had 15 bases not matched to a gene; V was cut back by 2 bases and J by 4 bases. The CDR3 reads CASSLMQGAWSIPETQYF. The CDR3 DNA sequence: TGTGCCAGCAGCTTAATGCAGGGGGCATGGAGTATCCCAGAGACCCAGTACTTC. Full variable domain (rest looked up from reference TRBV11-2 and TRBJ2-5): EAGVAQSPRYKIIEKRQSVAFWCNPISGHATLYWYQQILGQGPKLLIQFQNNGVVDDSQLPKDRFSAERLKGVDSTLKIQPAKLEDSAVYLCASSLMQGAWSIPETQYFGPGTRLLVL.

The chain is built from TRBV9 and TRBJ1-6, with 8 bases fitting TRBD1. The germline V gene has CDR1 SGDLS and CDR2 YYNGEE. The CDR3 covers 14 residues. V dropped 3 bases and J dropped 9; count of bases not matched to a gene: 5. The CDR3 DNA sequence: TGTGCCAGCAGCGGAACAGGGGGGGCTTCACCCCTCCACTTT. Its translation: CASSGTGGASPLHF.

This clonotype was detected many times. The chain couples TRBV20-1 to TRBJ2-3; D possibly corresponds to TRBD2 (6 bases). CDR1 is DFQATT, CDR2 SNEGSKA, per germline (reference sequence). Trimming shortened V by 0 bases and J by 0 bases, and 10 bases separated the two germline ends. This CDR3 has 15 residues. This chain's CDR3 is CSARDTGVSTDTQYF. CDR3 DNA sequence: TGCAGTGCTAGAGACACGGGGGTCAGCACAGATACGCAGTATTTT.

The V and J genes are TRBV20-1 and TRBJ1-5; D remains ambiguous. Per germline, CDR1 DFQATT and CDR2 SNEGSKA (reference sequence). Trimming cost V 5 bases and J 0 bases, with 11 bases left between them. The CDR3 spans 14 residues. In DNA form, the CDR3 reads TGCAGTGCTGCCCGGGCTGGTAGCAATCAGCCCCAGCATTTT. Translated, it gives CSAARAGSNQPQHF.

This clonotype occurred many times. The rearrangement links TRBV28 to TRBJ1-4; 10 positions match TRBD1. Germline lookup yields CDR1 MDHEN and CDR2 SYDVKM. V lost 6 bases and J lost 3; bases outside the gene matches: 10. CDR3 length: 17 residues. CDR3 in amino acids: CASRSAGTGVPNEKLFF. The CDR3 bases are TGTGCCAGCAGATCAGCCGGGACAGGGGTTCCTAATGAAAAACTGTTTTTT.

This clonotype has ten or more counts. This rearrangement joins TRBV13 to TRBJ2-5; no reliable D call. CDR1 PRHDT and CDR2 FYEKMQ come from the germline V gene (reference sequence). The CDR3 extends over 19 amino acids. V was clipped by 1 base and J by 3 bases, with 24 bases between them. The CDR3, as DNA: TGTGCCAGCAGCTTAGCCCTGGTGGCAAAACCCGTGGGCGAAGAGACCCAGTACTTC. Its protein is CASSLALVAKPVGEETQYF.

To note about this clonotype: A read error may explain this, as a much larger clone is one base away. The conserved phenylalanine or tryptophan normally closing the CDR3 is absent here, so this likely arose from a read error. The V gene is TRBV5-1, the J gene TRBJ1-4; D is unclear. Germline V gene data show CDR1 as SGHRS and CDR2 as YFSETQ. Trimming cost V 4 bases and J 4 bases, with 11 bases left between them. The CDR3 consists of 14 residues. The CDR3 DNA reads as TGCGCCAGCAGCCGTGCGGACGATAATGAAAAACTGTTTTGT. It translates to CASSRADDNEKLFC.

On this clonotype: At one boundary the junction diverges from the germline segment, which might be a read error. The V call is TRBV19, the J call TRBJ1-2; D remains ambiguous. The germline CDR1 and CDR2 sequences are LNHDA and SQIVND (reference sequence). The CDR3 has 13 amino acids. The CDR3 sequence: CASSIFGNYSYTF. DNA of the CDR3: TGTGCCAGTAGTATATTTGGAAACTATAGCTACACCTTC.

The table lists this clonotype with a few counts. This rearrangement joins TRBV4-1 to TRBJ2-2; D possibly corresponds to TRBD2 (7 bases). This CDR3 region has 17 residues. The V gene lost 1 base and the J gene lost 4 bases, with 16 bases spanning the gap. Germline CDR1 and CDR2: MGHRA and YSYEKL. In DNA, the CDR3 is TGCGCCAGCAGCCAAGGAGGGGCGGGGGCGGGCACCGGGGAGCTGTTTTTT. Translated: CASSQGGAGAGTGELFF.

This clonotype was observed many times. The chain has TRBV18 and TRBJ2-1; 14 bases align to TRBD2. V was pared by 3 bases and J by 7 bases, with 2 bases of the junction left unmatched. The CDR3 is 15 amino acids. The germline V gene has CDR1 KGHSH and CDR2 LQKENI. The CDR3 coding sequence is TGTGCCAGCTCACCGGGGACTAGCGGGAGAAATGAGCAGTTCTTC. This sequence encodes CASSPGTSGRNEQFF.

This chain joins TRBV28 and TRBJ2-7; 8 bases match TRBD2. Germline values: CDR1 MDHEN, CDR2 SYDVKM. CDR3 length equals 12 residues. V gave up 6 bases and J gave up 5 bases; unmatched junction bases: 3. CDR3 residues: CASRRLAHEQYF. The CDR3 DNA is TGTGCCAGCAGGCGACTAGCGCACGAGCAGTACTTC.

This clonotype was observed at least ten times. The chain carries TRBV18 and TRBJ1-6, with D hard to call. CDR3 length equals 13 residues. Germline assignment: CDR1 KGHSH and CDR2 LQKENI. The V gene lost 2 bases and the J gene lost 8 bases, with 7 bases spanning the gap. The CDR3 DNA follows: TGTGCCAGCTCACCAAAAAGTGATTCACCCCTCCACTTT. Protein sequence: CASSPKSDSPLHF.

This chain joins TRBV12-3 or TRBV12-4 and TRBJ1-5; 7 nucleotides align to TRBD1. This CDR3 contains 16 residues. J lost 6 bases, V lost 7 bases, and 15 bases had no gene match. The CDR3 here is CASILQGPLRGQPQHF. As DNA, the CDR3 is TGTGCCAGCATCCTACAGGGGCCACTGAGGGGTCAGCCCCAGCATTTT.

The chain joins TRBV7-3 to TRBJ2-2, with 9 nucleotides matching TRBD2. Per the germline V gene, CDR1 is SGHTA and CDR2 is FQGTGA. This CDR3 contains 15 residues. The J segment lost 7 bases and the V segment lost 3 bases, leaving 6 bases of the junction unmatched. The chain's CDR3 is CASSFSAGGYGELFF. DNA of the CDR3: TGTGCCAGCAGCTTTTCCGCGGGAGGGTACGGGGAGCTGTTTTTT.

This clonotype was counted ten times or more. The genes are TRBV28 and TRBJ2-7, with D maybe TRBD2 (5 bases). Germline lookup yields CDR1 MDHEN and CDR2 SYDVKM. CDR3 length equals 14 residues. The V and J ends lost 5 bases and 5 bases respectively, with 16 bases between them. CDR3 in amino acids: CASSALPGSHEQYF. The CDR3 nucleotides are TGTGCCAGCAGTGCCCTCCCGGGGTCCCACGAGCAGTACTTC.

This clonotype was seen only a few times. The chain's CDR3 is CASSPRGLSSYNEQFF. The CDR3 nucleotides read TGTGCCAGCAGCCCCAGAGGACTTAGCTCCTACAATGAGCAGTTCTTC. The chain carries TRBV14 and TRBJ2-1; TRBD2 is a possible D gene (5 bases). V lost 4 bases, J lost 0 bases, and 13 bases lay in between. Per the germline V gene, CDR1 is SGHDN and CDR2 is FVKESK. The CDR3 is 16 amino acids.

A word on this clonotype: A much larger clone lies a single base off, so this may be a read error. V is TRBV11-2 and J is TRBJ1-2, with D maybe TRBD1 (6 bases). The CDR3 totals 14 residues. The V gene's germline CDR1 is SGHAT and CDR2 FQNNGV. The CDR3 sequence is CASSLQTGGYGCTF. The CDR3 DNA follows: TGTGCCAGCAGCCTCCAGACAGGAGGTTATGGCTGCACCTTC.

The V call is TRBV10-1, the J call TRBJ2-2; D call uncertain. CDR1 and CDR2 from the germline V gene are WNHNN and SYGVQD (reference sequence). CDR3 size: 14 residues. V gave up 10 bases and J gave up 3 bases, with 15 bases separating them. CDR3 residues: CATPECSDTGELFF. As DNA, the CDR3 is TGCGCCACCCCCGAATGTTCGGACACCGGGGAGCTGTTTTTT.

This clonotype was detected only a few times. The chain links TRBV7-9 to TRBJ2-1; TRBD1 matches 7 bases. Germline V gives CDR1 SEHNR, CDR2 FQNEAQ (reference sequence). The CDR3 loop spans 12 amino acids. Germline trimming cut 6 bases from V and 8 bases from J; bases unmatched to any gene: 4. In nucleotides, the CDR3 is TGTGCCAGCAGACCCGACAGGGATGAGCAGTTCTTC. This sequence encodes CASRPDRDEQFF.

This clonotype has a count of ten or more. The V gene is TRBV11-2, the J gene TRBJ1-2; no reliable D call. The V gene's germline CDR1 is SGHAT and CDR2 FQNNGV. The germline V and J ends were trimmed by 1 base and 3 bases, with 12 bases remaining between them. The CDR3 covers 15 residues. The CDR3 protein is CASSLVKRTDYGYTF. The DNA of the CDR3 is TGTGCCAGCAGCTTAGTTAAGCGGACCGACTATGGCTACACCTTC.